The clone carrying this T cell receptor (beta chain) was counted between two and nine times. Its matching antigen is unknown. This entry is derived from a study of T cells in Graves' hyperthyroidism and ophthalmopathy. Overall study context: Peripheral blood specimens were obtained at initial diagnosis, prior to any treatment.

Patients were excluded because of uncontrolled infection, other autoimmune disease, pregnancy or lactation. Template material for amplifying TCR beta CDR3 regions consisted of RNA transcripts. HTBI primers were employed in a first-round RT-PCR of the TCR CDR3. TCRdb re-called the multiplex PCR reads through MiXCR, storing one row per CDR3 protein. Of some 560,000 distinct CDR3 sequences in the sample, around 14% were seen once. The study's findings and limits: Most thyroid clonotypes that were expanded above 0.001 also turned up in blood.

The sequenced sample consisted of blood. The TCR comes from a young woman with Graves' hyperthyroidism.

The CDR3 sequence is CASSYLGGGTGTDTQYF. In nucleotides, the CDR3 is TGTGCCAGCAGTTACCTGGGGGGAGGAACCGGCACAGATACGCAGTATTTT. J is TRBJ2-3 and V is TRBV6-6; the D gene is possibly TRBD2 (6 bases). V gave up 2 bases and J gave up 1 base, with 16 bases separating them. The CDR3 is 17 residues long. Germline V gene data show CDR1 as MNHNY and CDR2 as SVGAGI (reference sequence).